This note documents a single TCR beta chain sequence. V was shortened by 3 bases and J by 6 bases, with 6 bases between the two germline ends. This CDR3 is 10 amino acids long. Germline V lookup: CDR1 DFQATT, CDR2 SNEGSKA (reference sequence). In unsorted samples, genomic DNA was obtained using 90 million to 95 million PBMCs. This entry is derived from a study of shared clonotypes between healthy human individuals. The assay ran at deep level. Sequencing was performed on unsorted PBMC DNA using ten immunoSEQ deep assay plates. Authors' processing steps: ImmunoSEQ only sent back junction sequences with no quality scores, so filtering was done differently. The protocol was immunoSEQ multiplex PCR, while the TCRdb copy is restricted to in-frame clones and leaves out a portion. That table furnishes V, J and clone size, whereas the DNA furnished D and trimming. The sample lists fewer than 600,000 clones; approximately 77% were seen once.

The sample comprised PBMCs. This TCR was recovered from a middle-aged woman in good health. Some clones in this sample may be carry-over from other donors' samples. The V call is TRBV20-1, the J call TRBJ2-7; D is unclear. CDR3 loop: CSASHSEQYF. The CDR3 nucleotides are TGCAGTGCTAGTCATTCCGAGCAGTACTTC.